This T cell receptor beta chain is from a study of blood T cell repertoires in COVID-19 (TCRdb year 2020). Background for the entire study: Collaborator samples came from the United States, Italy and Spain and covered acute and convalescent phases of COVID-19. The material from the prospective study consisted of cDNA or gDNA derived from T cells, B-cell-depleted T cells, or PBMCs. The sample metadata nearly always contained a de-identified subject ID, COVID-19 status, age in years and sex. The samples were drawn from the first 160 participants of the ongoing ImmuneRACE study and from about 1,200 subjects provided by 6 global collaborators. Deeply sampled blood TCRbeta repertoires from subjects exposed to, actively infected with, or recovered from COVID-19 were included in the dataset. A freely available public database, intended as a resource for researchers studying the immune response to SARS-CoV-2, is where the repertoires were released. Where HLA class I and class II types were available, the types were taken from metadata supplied by the sample provider, not from assay-based typing. On the study overall, not on this receptor specifically: Clinical and demographic metadata were provided uncurated, with the amount varying by source and participant.

Participants in the prospective study were enrolled through a virtual design, were aged roughly 18 to 100 years, and lived in approximately 25 United States geographic areas. In the prospective study, cohorts were assigned on the basis of participant-reported clinical history obtained from a screening survey and a study questionnaire. For ImmuneRACE Cohort 3, a participant was defined as recovered based on two consecutive negative NP/OP PCR tests, clearance by a healthcare professional, or resolution of symptoms. Each participant in the prospective study had whole blood, serum and a nasopharyngeal or oropharyngeal swab collected by mobile phlebotomists. Participants in the prospective study had the option to provide additional blood draws and questionnaires over an approximately 2-month period. Prospective study blood samples were shipped either frozen or at room temperature before DNA extraction.

Notes on this clone: The antigen it recognizes is unknown. No per-base quality is available; no much larger clone lies one base away.

The CDR3 has 13 amino acids, counting the end cysteine and phenylalanine. Just CDR3 DNA is preserved here, 39 bases in frame from base 1. Trimming removed 3 bases from V and 5 bases from J, leaving 5 bases between the germline ends. According to the germline V gene, CDR1 reads KGHSH and CDR2 reads LQKENI. The immunoSEQ Assay, a bias-controlled multiplex PCR, was used to amplify TCRbeta CDR3 regions from genomic DNA. The original methods were these. Nucleated cell counts per sample were estimated from amplification of reference gene primers within the assay. To quantify the absolute abundance of each unique TCRbeta CDR3 rearrangement, sequence reads were collapsed and filtered. For each sample, productive Simpson clonality was calculated by taking the square root of Simpson's diversity index across productive rearrangements. This is the immuneACCESS table as TCRdb keeps it, with only in-frame sequences that have V and J called. A part of the clones is gone; compared with another copy, unresolved V genes explain less than half, and the rest is unexplained. That table is the source of V, J and clone size, and D and trimming were worked out from the DNA. This sample comprises 190,000 or so clones, 86% of them detected only once. Under 9.5% of the sample goes to the ten largest clones.

The sample was PBMCs or T cells enriched from blood (not recorded which). This sequence uses TRBV18 and TRBJ2-6; confidence is insufficient to name the D gene. The source is a woman aged 25 to 39 who had recovered from COVID-19. The nucleotides read TGTGCCAGCTCACCTTCTAGGGCCAACGTCCTGACTTTC. Its translation is CASSPSRANVLTF.